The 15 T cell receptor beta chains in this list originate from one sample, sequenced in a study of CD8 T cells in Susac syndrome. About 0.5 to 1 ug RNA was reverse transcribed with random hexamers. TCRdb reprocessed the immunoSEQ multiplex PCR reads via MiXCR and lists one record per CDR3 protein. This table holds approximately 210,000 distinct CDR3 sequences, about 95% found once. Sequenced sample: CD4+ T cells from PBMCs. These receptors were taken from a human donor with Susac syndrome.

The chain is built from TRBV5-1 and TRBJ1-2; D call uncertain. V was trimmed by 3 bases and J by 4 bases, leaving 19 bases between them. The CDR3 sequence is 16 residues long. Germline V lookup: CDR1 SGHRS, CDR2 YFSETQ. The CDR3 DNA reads TGCGCCAGCAGCTCCAAATCCCGGACTCTAAGCTATGGCTACACCTTC. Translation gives CASSSKSRTLSYGYTF.

The CDR3 coding sequence is TGTGCCAGCAGCCTTGGACAAATCCGCCACGAGCAGTACTTC. Its translation is CASSLGQIRHEQYF. V is TRBV7-9 and J is TRBJ2-7; a weak D match, TRBD1 (5 bases). The germline CDR1 and CDR2 sequences are SEHNR and FQNEAQ (reference sequence). The CDR3 runs 14 residues. Trimming cost V 5 bases and J 5 bases, with 16 bases left between them.

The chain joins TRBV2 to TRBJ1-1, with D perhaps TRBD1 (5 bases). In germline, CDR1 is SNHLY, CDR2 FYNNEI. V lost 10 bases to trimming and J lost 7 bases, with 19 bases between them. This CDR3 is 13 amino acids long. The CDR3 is CANRDGWGGEAFF. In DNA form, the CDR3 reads TGTGCCAACCGGGACGGATGGGGAGGTGAAGCTTTCTTT.

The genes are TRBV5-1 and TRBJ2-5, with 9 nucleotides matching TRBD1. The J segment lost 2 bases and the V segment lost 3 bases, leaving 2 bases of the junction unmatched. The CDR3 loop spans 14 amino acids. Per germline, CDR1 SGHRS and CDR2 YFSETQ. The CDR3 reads CASSWDRAQETQYF. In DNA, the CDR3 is TGCGCCAGCAGCTGGGACAGGGCGCAAGAGACCCAGTACTTC.

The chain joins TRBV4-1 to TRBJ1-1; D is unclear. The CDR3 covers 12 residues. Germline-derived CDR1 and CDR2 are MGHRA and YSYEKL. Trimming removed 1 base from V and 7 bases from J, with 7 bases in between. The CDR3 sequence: CASSQGQNEAFF. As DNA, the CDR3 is TGCGCCAGCAGCCAAGGTCAGAATGAAGCTTTCTTT.

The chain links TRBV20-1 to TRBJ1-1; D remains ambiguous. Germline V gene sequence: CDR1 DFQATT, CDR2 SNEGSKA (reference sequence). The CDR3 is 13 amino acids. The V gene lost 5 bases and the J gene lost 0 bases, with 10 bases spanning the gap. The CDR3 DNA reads TGCAGTGCTCTTTACCCATTGAACACTGAAGCTTTCTTT. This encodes CSALYPLNTEAFF.

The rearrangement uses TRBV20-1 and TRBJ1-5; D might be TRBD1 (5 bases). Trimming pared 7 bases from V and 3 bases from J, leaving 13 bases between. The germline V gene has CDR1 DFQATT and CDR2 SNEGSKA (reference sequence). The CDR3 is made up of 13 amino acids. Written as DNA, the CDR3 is TGCAGTGTTTCCCCAGGGTTCAATCAGCCCCAGCATTTT. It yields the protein CSVSPGFNQPQHF.

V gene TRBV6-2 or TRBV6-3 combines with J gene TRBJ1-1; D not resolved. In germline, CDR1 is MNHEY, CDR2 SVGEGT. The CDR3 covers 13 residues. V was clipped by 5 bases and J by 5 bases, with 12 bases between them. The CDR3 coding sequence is TGTGCCAGCAGTCCTCCTTTCGGGACTGAAGCTTTCTTT. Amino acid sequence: CASSPPFGTEAFF.

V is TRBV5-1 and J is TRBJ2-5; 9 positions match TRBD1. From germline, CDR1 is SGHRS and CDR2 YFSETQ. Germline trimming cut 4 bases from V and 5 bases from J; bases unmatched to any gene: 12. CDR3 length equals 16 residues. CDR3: CASSPRLTGGPETQYF. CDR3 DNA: TGCGCCAGCAGCCCTCGCCTGACAGGGGGTCCGGAGACCCAGTACTTC.

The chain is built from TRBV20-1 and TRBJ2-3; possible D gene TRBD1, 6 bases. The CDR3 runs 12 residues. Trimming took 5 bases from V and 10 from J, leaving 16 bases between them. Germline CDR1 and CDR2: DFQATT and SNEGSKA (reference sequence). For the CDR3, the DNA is TGCAGTGCTCCCAGGGGAGAAAGTGCGCAGTATTTT. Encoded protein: CSAPRGESAQYF.

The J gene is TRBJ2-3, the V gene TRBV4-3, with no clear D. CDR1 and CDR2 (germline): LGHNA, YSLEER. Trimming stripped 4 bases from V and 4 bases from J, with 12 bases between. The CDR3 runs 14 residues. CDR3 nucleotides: TGCGCCAGCAGCCGGGCCGTCCCCCCAGATACGCAGTATTTT. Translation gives CASSRAVPPDTQYF.

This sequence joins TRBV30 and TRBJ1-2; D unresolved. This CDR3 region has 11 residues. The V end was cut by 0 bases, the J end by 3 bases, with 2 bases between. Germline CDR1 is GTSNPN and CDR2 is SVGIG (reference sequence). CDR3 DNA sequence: TGTGCCTGGAGTGTACACTATGGCTACACCTTC. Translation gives CAWSVHYGYTF.

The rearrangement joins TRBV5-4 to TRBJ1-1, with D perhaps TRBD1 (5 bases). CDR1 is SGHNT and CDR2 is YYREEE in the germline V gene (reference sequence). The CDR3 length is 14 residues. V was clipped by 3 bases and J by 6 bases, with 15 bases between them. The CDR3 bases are TGTGCCAGCAGCTCGGACAAGGGTGGCTCTGAAGCTTTCTTT. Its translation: CASSSDKGGSEAFF. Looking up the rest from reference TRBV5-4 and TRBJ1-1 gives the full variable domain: ETGVTQSPTHLIKTRGQQVTLRCSSQSGHNTVSWYQQALGQGPQFIFQYYREEENGRGNFPPRFSGLQFPNYSSELNVNALELDDSALYLCASSSDKGGSEAFFGQGTRLTVV.

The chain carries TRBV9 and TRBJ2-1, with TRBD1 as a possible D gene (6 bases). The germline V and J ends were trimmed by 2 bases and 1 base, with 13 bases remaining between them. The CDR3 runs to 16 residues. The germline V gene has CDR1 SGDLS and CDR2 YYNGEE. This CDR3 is CASSVSRGLSYNEQFF. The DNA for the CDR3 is TGTGCCAGCAGCGTTAGCAGGGGCTTATCCTACAATGAGCAGTTCTTC.

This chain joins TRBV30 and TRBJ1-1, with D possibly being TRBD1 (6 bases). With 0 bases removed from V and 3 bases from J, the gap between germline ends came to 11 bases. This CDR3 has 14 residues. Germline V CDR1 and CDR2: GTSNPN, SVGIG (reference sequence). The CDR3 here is CAWSVRGADTEAFF. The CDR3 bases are TGTGCCTGGAGTGTAAGGGGGGCAGACACTGAAGCTTTCTTT.